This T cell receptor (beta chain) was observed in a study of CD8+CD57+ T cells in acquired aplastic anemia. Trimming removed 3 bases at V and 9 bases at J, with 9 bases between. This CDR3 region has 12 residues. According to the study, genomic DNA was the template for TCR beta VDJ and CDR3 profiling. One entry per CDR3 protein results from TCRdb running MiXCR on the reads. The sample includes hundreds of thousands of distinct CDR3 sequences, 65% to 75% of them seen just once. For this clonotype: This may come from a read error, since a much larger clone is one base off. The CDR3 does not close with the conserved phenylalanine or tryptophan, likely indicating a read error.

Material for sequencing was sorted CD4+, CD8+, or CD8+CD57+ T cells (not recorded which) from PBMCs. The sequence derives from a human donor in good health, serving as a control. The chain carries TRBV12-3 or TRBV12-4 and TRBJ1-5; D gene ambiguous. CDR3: CASSFPMGPQHL. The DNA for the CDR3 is TGTGCCAGCAGTTTCCCGATGGGGCCCCAGCATCTT.